The next 8 T cell receptor beta chains were all read from a single sample in a study of neoadjuvant anti-PD-1 for oral cavity cancer. Sequencing was performed with immunoSEQ multiplex PCR; in TCRdb, only in-frame clones are kept and a portion is missing. This sample has tens of thousands of clones, with over 70% found just once. The sequenced sample was PBMCs, obtained before nivolumab (anti-PD-1) treatment. The receptors were sampled from a person between 40 and 85 years old with oral cavity squamous cell carcinoma.

The V and J genes are TRBV25-1 and TRBJ2-5; D gene ambiguous. Trimming took off 4 bases at V and 5 bases at J, with 20 bases between the two ends. Germline V gene data show CDR1 as MGHDK and CDR2 as SYGVNS. This CDR3 has 16 amino acids. The CDR3 DNA reads TGTGCCAGCAGTGCCCCGCTGGCAGGCCGGGCGGAGACCCAGTACTTC. It specifies CASSAPLAGRAETQYF.

The V gene is TRBV29-1, the J gene TRBJ1-1, with D possibly matching TRBD1 (5 bases). The CDR3 runs 13 residues. The ends were cut back, 4 bases at V and 7 bases at J, with 16 bases in the middle. CDR1 and CDR2 from the germline V gene are SQVTM and ANQGSEA. The CDR3 sequence: CSVAHPGSGEAFF. CDR3 in DNA: TGCAGCGTTGCCCACCCAGGGTCGGGTGAAGCTTTCTTT.

J is TRBJ2-1 and V is TRBV5-1; D tentatively fits TRBD1 or TRBD2 (5 bases each). The CDR3 totals 15 residues. In germline, CDR1 is SGHRS, CDR2 YFSETQ. The germline V and J ends were trimmed by 2 bases and 4 bases, with 13 bases remaining between them. In DNA, the CDR3 is TGCGCCAGCAGCTTTTGGGGGAAAGGTTACAATGAGCAGTTCTTC. Its translation: CASSFWGKGYNEQFF.

This clone turned up a few times. The V gene is TRBV6-1, the J gene TRBJ1-2; D not resolved. The germline V and J ends were trimmed by 3 bases and 3 bases, with 5 bases remaining between them. The CDR3 loop spans 12 amino acids. The germline gives CDR1 MNHNS, CDR2 SASEGT. In DNA form, the CDR3 reads TGTGCCAGCAGTGACGGCTACTATGGCTACACCTTC. Protein product: CASSDGYYGYTF.

The sample holds one count of this clone. CDR3 sequence reads: CASQGQGVQETQYF. CDR3 DNA sequence: TGTGCCAGCCAAGGACAGGGGGTCCAAGAGACCCAGTACTTC. V and J are TRBV5-4 and TRBJ2-5; 10 nucleotides agree with TRBD1. CDR1 is SGHNT and CDR2 is YYREEE in the germline V gene (reference sequence). V was clipped by 7 bases and J by 1 base; unmatched bases: 4. The CDR3 is made up of 14 amino acids.

The V call is TRBV6-1, the J call TRBJ1-1; D remains unclear. The CDR3 is made up of 11 amino acids. V dropped 7 bases and J dropped 2 bases, with 5 bases sitting between them. Germline V CDR1 and CDR2: MNHNS, SASEGT. The CDR3 reads CASTFNTEAFF. Written as DNA, the CDR3 is TGTGCCAGCACATTCAACACTGAAGCTTTCTTT.

The chain has TRBV9 and TRBJ1-2; 7 positions match TRBD1. The V gene's germline CDR1 is SGDLS and CDR2 YYNGEE. J lost 8 bases, V lost 0 bases, and 7 bases had no gene match. This CDR3 spans 14 amino acids. CDR3 residues: CASSVVTGVSGYTF. CDR3 coding DNA: TGTGCCAGCAGCGTAGTTACAGGGGTTAGCGGCTACACCTTC.

For the CDR3, the DNA is TGTGCCAGCAGTGAAGGGCAAATGGTGGGGCCCCAGCATTTT. Protein product: CASSEGQMVGPQHF. The chain carries TRBV6-1 and TRBJ1-5; D call uncertain. The CDR3 covers 14 residues. Trimming removed 1 base from V and 9 bases from J, with 13 bases in between. Germline loops: CDR1 MNHNS, CDR2 SASEGT.